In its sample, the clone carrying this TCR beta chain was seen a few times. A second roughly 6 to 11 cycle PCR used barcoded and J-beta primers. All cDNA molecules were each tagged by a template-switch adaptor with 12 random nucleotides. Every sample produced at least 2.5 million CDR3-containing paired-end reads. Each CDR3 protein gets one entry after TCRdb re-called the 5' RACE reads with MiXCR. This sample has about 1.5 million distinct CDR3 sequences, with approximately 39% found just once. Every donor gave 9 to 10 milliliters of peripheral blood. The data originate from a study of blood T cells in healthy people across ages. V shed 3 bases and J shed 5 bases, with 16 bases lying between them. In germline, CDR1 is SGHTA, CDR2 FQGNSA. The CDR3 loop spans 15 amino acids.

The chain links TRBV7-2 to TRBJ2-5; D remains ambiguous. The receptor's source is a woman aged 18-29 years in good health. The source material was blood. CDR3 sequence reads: CASSFVAAFVETQYF. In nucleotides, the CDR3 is TGTGCCAGCAGCTTTGTAGCCGCCTTTGTGGAGACCCAGTACTTC.